This T cell receptor beta chain was captured in a study of blood T cell repertoires in COVID-19. Data came from immunoSEQ multiplex PCR; TCRdb stores just in-frame clones and leaves some out. The sample consists of approximately 300,000 clones, more than 90% of them appearing once. Germline V lookup: CDR1 SQVTM, CDR2 ANQGSEA. Deletions cut 2 bases from V and 7 bases from J, with 17 bases between. CDR3 size: 14 residues. Sequencing used PBMCs or T cells enriched from blood (not recorded which). J is TRBJ1-2 and V is TRBV29-1; D is uncertain. This clonotype originated in a young woman who had recovered from COVID-19. The DNA for the CDR3 is TGCAGCGTTGAACGAGCGCGAGGGAGCGGTGGCTACACCTTC. Amino acid sequence: CSVERARGSGGYTF.